This section outlines one T cell receptor beta chain sequence together with its context. Cohort allocation depended upon clinical history that participants reported. Clones were sequenced by immunoSEQ multiplex PCR, and TCRdb holds only the in-frame ones, with some missing. The sample yields approximately 260,000 clones, about 81% seen once. This CDR3 has 15 amino acids. The V gene's germline CDR1 is MNHEY and CDR2 SVGAGI. With 10 bases clipped from V and 4 bases from J, the junction kept 13 bases outside the gene matches. This entry belongs to a study of blood T cell repertoires in COVID-19. On the study more broadly: Samples came from the United States, Italy and Spain, spanning acute and convalescent COVID-19.

This receptor was identified in a man aged 30 to 39 with acute COVID-19. Sequencing was done on a sample of PBMCs or T cells enriched from blood (not recorded which). This chain joins TRBV6-5 and TRBJ1-2; TRBD1 matches 9 bases. CDR3 sequence (DNA): TGTGCCACCGCACAGGGGGCTCCTGTGGCCTATGGCTACACCTTC. This encodes CATAQGAPVAYGYTF.